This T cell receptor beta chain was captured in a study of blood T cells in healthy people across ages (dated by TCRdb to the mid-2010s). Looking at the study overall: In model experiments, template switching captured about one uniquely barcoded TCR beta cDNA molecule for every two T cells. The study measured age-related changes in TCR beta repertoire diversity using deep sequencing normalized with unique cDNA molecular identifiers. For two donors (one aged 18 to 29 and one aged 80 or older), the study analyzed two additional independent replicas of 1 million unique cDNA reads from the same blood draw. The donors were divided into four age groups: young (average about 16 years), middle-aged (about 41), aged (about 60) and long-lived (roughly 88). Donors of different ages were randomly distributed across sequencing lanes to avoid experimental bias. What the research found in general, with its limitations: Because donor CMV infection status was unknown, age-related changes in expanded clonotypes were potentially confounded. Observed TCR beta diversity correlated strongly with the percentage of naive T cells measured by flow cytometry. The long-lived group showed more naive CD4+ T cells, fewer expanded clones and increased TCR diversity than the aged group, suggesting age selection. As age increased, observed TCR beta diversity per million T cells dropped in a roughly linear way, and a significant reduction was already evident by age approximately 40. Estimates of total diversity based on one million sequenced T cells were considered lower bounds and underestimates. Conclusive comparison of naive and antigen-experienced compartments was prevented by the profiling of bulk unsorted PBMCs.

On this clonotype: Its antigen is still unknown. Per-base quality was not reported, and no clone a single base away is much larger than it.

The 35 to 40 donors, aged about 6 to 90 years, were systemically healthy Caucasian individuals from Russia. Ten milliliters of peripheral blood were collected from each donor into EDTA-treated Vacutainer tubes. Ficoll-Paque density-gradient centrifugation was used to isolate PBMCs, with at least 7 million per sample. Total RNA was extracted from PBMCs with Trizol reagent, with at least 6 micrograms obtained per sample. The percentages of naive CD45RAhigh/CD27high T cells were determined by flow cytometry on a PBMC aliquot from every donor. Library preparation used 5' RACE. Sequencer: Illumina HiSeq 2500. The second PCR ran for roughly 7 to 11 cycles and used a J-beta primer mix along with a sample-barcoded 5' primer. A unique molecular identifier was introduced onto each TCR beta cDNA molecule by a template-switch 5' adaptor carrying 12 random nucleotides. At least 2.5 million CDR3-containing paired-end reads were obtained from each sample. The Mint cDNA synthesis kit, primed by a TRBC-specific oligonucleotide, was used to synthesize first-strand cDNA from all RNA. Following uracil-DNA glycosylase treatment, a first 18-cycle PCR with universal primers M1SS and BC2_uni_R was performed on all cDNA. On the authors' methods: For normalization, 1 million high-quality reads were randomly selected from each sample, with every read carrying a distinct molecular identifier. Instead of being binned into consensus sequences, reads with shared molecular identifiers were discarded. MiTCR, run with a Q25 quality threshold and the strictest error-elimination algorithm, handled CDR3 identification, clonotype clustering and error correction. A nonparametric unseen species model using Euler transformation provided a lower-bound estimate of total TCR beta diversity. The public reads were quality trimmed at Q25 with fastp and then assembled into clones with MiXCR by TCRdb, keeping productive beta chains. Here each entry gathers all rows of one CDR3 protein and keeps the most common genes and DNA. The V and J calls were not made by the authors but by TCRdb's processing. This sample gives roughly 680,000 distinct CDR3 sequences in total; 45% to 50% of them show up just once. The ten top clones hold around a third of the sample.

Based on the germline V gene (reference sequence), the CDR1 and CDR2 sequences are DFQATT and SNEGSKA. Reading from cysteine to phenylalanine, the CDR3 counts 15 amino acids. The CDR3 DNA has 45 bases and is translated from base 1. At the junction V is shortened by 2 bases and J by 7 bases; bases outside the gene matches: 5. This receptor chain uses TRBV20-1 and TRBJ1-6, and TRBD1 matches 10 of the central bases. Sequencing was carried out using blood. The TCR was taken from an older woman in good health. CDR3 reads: CSARSAGQGNSPLHF. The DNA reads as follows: TGCAGTGCTAGAAGCGCGGGACAGGGGAATTCACCCCTCCACTTT.